These T cell receptor beta chains were read from a single sample in a study of glioma-infiltrating T cells after dendritic cell vaccination. The table came from immunoSEQ multiplex PCR; TCRdb's copy has only in-frame clones and leaves some out. In the table there are about 67,000 clones, approximately 80% of which are singletons. Specimen: blood, collected before dendritic cell vaccination. All receptors come from a human donor with glioblastoma. Each CDR3 is given without its conserved first and last residue. A D gene is named only where the DNA matches it firmly. Rows give clone size only sometimes, using once, few, many, or a class for an expanded clone.

>-|TRBV6-4|-
ASSDQGGYGYT
>-|TRBV4-3|TRBD1
ASSQEATGDGYT
>-|TRBV9|-
ASSFGGDTEAF
>once|TRBV29-1|-
SVGGEGAF
>once|TRBV19|-
ASSMMLYLTDTQY
>-|TRBV5-5|-
ASSLEATQY
>-|TRBV5-4|-
ASSLGQIYGYT
>-|TRBV4-3|TRBD2
ASSQGTSAFSGANVLT
>-|TRBV2|TRBD1
ASSDVTGAAIEGYT
>-|TRBV10-3|-
AINSGYGYGYT